The 26 T cell receptor beta chains below come from one sample, sequenced in a study of cytomegalovirus exposure and HLA in healthy donors. The PCR was carried out with 60 Vbeta primers and 13 Jbeta primers. The method was immunoSEQ multiplex PCR; TCRdb's version includes in-frame clones alone and lacks a portion of them. This table has 150,000 to 200,000 clones, roughly an eighth appearing once. Sequencing used PBMCs. All receptors derive from a man aged 45-65 years in good health and CMV-seropositive.

This sequence joins TRBV7-3 and TRBJ2-7; no firm D call. With 6 bases removed from V and 0 bases from J, the gap between germline ends came to 12 bases. CDR3 length equals 14 residues. Per germline, CDR1 SGHTA and CDR2 FQGTGA. CDR3 sequence: CASSPSLSSYEQYF. The CDR3 region has the DNA TGTGCCAGCAGTCCAAGCCTTAGCTCCTACGAGCAGTACTTC.

This chain uses TRBV5-1 with TRBJ2-2; D is possibly TRBD2 (6 bases). Trimming removed 4 bases from V and 3 bases from J, with 13 bases in between. Looked up from germline, CDR1 is SGHRS and CDR2 is YFSETQ. The CDR3 runs 15 residues. The CDR3, as DNA: TGCGCCAGCAGCCCGGGGGTTTTGGACACCGGGGAGCTGTTTTTT. Its translation is CASSPGVLDTGELFF.

The rearrangement joins TRBV7-8 to TRBJ2-3, with D maybe TRBD2 (6 bases). Per germline, CDR1 SGHVS and CDR2 FQNEAQ. The CDR3 is made up of 15 amino acids. The V and J ends lost 5 bases and 6 bases respectively, with 18 bases between them. The CDR3 region has the DNA TGTGCCAGCAGCCAACCGGGGGACCCGACGGATACGCAGTATTTT. Amino acids: CASSQPGDPTDTQYF.

The CDR3 DNA is TGTGCCAGCAGTCATCTAGCGGGGGGATCTAACAATGAGCAGTTCTTC. It encodes CASSHLAGGSNNEQFF. The gene calls are TRBV27 and TRBJ2-1; TRBD2 matches at 11 bases. The CDR3 consists of 16 residues. Germline V gives CDR1 MNHEY, CDR2 SMNVEV (reference sequence). Trimming at V came to 5 bases and at J to 5 bases, leaving 8 bases not matched to a gene.

The chain couples TRBV7-9 to TRBJ2-4, with unresolved D. V dropped 3 bases and J dropped 8 bases, with 14 bases sitting between them. CDR1 and CDR2 (germline): SEHNR, FQNEAQ (reference sequence). There are 14 residues in the CDR3. CDR3 loop: CASSFPPDLYIQYF. In DNA, the CDR3 is TGTGCCAGCAGCTTCCCTCCTGACTTGTACATTCAGTACTTC. The entire variable domain, with the rest obtained from reference TRBV7-9 and TRBJ2-4, is as follows: DTGVSQNPRHKITKRGQNVTFRCDPISEHNRLYWYRQTLGQGPEFLTYFQNEAQLEKSRLLSDRFSAERPKGSFSTLEIQRTEQGDSAMYLCASSFPPDLYIQYFGAGTRLSVL.

The chain is built from TRBV4-3 and TRBJ1-2; TRBD1 might be the D (5 bases). This CDR3 has 15 residues. Trimming took 1 base from V and 4 from J, leaving 13 bases between them. Per the germline V gene, CDR1 is LGHNA and CDR2 is YSLEER. This chain's CDR3 is CASSQASQGGYGYTF. CDR3 bases: TGCGCCAGCAGCCAAGCAAGCCAGGGAGGCTATGGCTACACCTTC.

As concerns this clone: Relative to the germline gene, one junction end is altered; a read error may explain this. The sample carries other DNA sequences with the same CDR3. The chain combines TRBV30 with TRBJ1-2; D unresolved. The CDR3 sequence is 12 residues long. Germline lookup yields CDR1 GTSNPN and CDR2 SVGIG (reference sequence). The CDR3 is CAWTGINYGYTF. DNA of the CDR3: TGCGCCTGGACCGGGATTAACTATGGCTACACCTTC.

This sequence joins TRBV15 and TRBJ2-3, with D possibly matching TRBD1 (6 bases). Trimming took 3 bases from V and 9 from J, leaving 10 bases between them. The CDR3 sequence is 12 residues long. The germline gives CDR1 LNHNV, CDR2 YYDKDF (reference sequence). CDR3 sequence (DNA): TGTGCCACCAGCAGTACAGGGACGACGCAGTATTTT. Translated, it gives CATSSTGTTQYF.

This clone was seen more than once but under ten times. The chain couples TRBV10-3 to TRBJ2-7; TRBD1 is a possible D gene (5 bases). This CDR3 is 13 amino acids long. CDR1 and CDR2 (germline): ENHRY, SYGVKD. Trimming cost V 0 bases and J 7 bases, with 10 bases left between them. In DNA form, the CDR3 reads TGTGCCATCAGTGAGTCGGGGCCTCGGGAGCAGTACTTC. Its translation is CAISESGPREQYF.

The chain has TRBV6-1 and TRBJ1-2; TRBD1 aligns across 7 bases. This CDR3 has 14 residues. The junction had 7 bases not matched to a gene; V was cut back by 7 bases and J by 2 bases. Germline-derived CDR1 and CDR2 are MNHNS and SASEGT. CDR3: CASTADRFNYGYTF. The CDR3 nucleotides are TGTGCCAGCACCGCGGACAGGTTCAACTATGGCTACACCTTC.

This clone was observed a handful of times. This rearrangement joins TRBV5-1 to TRBJ1-2; D is unclear. CDR3 length: 12 amino acids. CDR1 is SGHRS, CDR2 YFSETQ, per germline. Trimming took 4 bases from V and 6 from J, leaving 10 bases between them. CDR3 in DNA: TGCGCCAGCAGCCGTGACGGGGATGGCTACACCTTC. This codes for CASSRDGDGYTF.

This clone was seen only a few times. The rearrangement links TRBV11-2 to TRBJ1-4; D may be TRBD1 (6 bases). The CDR3 loop spans 16 amino acids. Trimming stripped 4 bases from V and 0 bases from J, with 12 bases between. Per the germline V gene, CDR1 is SGHAT and CDR2 is FQNNGV. The CDR3 sequence: CASSSGQIATNEKLFF. The CDR3 coding sequence is TGTGCCAGCAGCTCCGGACAGATTGCAACTAATGAAAAACTGTTTTTT.

This clone has more than one count but fewer than ten. The gene calls are TRBV19 and TRBJ2-7, with 10 bases matching TRBD2. The CDR3 extends over 15 amino acids. Germline V gene data show CDR1 as LNHDA and CDR2 as SQIVND (reference sequence). V trimming: 3 bases; J trimming: 7 bases; junction bases outside the gene matches: 9. The DNA for the CDR3 is TGTGCCAGTAGTATGGGAACTAGCGGGGTAGGAGAGCAGTACTTC. Protein: CASSMGTSGVGEQYF. Filled out from reference TRBV19 and TRBJ2-7, the complete variable domain reads DGGITQSPKYLFRKEGQNVTLSCEQNLNHDAMYWYRQDPGQGLRLIYYSQIVNDFQKGDIAEGYSVSREKKESFPLTVTSAQKNPTAFYLCASSMGTSGVGEQYFGPGTRLTVT.

The J gene is TRBJ2-4, the V gene TRBV28, with a weak D call TRBD2 (5 bases). Deletions cut 3 bases from V and 0 bases from J, with 9 bases between. The CDR3 has 15 residues. CDR1 MDHEN and CDR2 SYDVKM come from the germline V gene. CDR3 in amino acids: CASSLSGVAKNIQYF. CDR3 nucleotide sequence: TGTGCCAGCAGTTTGTCCGGGGTAGCCAAAAACATTCAGTACTTC.

This clone has a handful of counts. The chain employs TRBV2 and TRBJ2-1; 9 bases are a match to TRBD2. Germline values: CDR1 SNHLY, CDR2 FYNNEI. This CDR3 is 15 amino acids long. V lost 5 bases, J lost 2 bases, and 4 bases stayed unmatched. The CDR3 sequence is CASSPERGAYNEQFF. DNA for the CDR3: TGTGCCAGCAGTCCTGAGCGGGGGGCCTACAATGAGCAGTTCTTC.

There are a few counts of this clone. The rearrangement links TRBV11-3 to TRBJ2-6, with 9 bases matching TRBD2. The germline gives CDR1 SGHNT, CDR2 YENEEA. The ends lost 6 bases at V and 3 bases at J; junction bases unmatched: 6. The CDR3 has 16 residues. CDR3 protein: CASSRRGGNGANVLTF. DNA of the CDR3: TGTGCCAGCAGTAGGCGGGGGGGTAATGGGGCCAACGTCCTGACTTTC.

This clone has only a few counts. J is TRBJ2-3 and V is TRBV5-1; the D gene is possibly TRBD1 (6 bases). Trimming cost V 3 bases and J 1 base, with 12 bases left between them. The CDR3 runs 15 residues. Germline loops: CDR1 SGHRS, CDR2 YFSETQ. As DNA, the CDR3 is TGCGCCAGCAGCTCAACAGGGTGGGGCACAGATACGCAGTATTTT. Amino acid sequence: CASSSTGWGTDTQYF.

In this sample, this clone turned up a few times. The CDR3 coding sequence is TGTGCCAGCAGCTCCTTGGCGGGTCGGAACACTGAAGCTTTCTTT. It encodes CASSSLAGRNTEAFF. The genes are TRBV5-6 and TRBJ1-1; no clear D gene. Germline V gene data show CDR1 as SGHDT and CDR2 as YYEEEE. This CDR3 comprises 15 residues. V lost 3 bases and J lost 1, with 13 bases in between. Complete variable domain (other parts from reference TRBV5-6 and TRBJ1-1): DAGVTQSPTHLIKTRGQQVTLRCSPKSGHDTVSWYQQALGQGPQFIFQYYEEEERQRGNFPDRFSGHQFPNYSSELNVNALLLGDSALYLCASSSLAGRNTEAFFGQGTRLTVV.

V usage is TRBV5-1 and J usage is TRBJ2-3; D not resolved. Germline CDR1 is SGHRS and CDR2 is YFSETQ. V was cut by 4 bases and J by 2 bases, with 8 bases left in between. This CDR3 is built from 13 residues. This CDR3 is CASSPTSTDTQYF. The CDR3 DNA reads as TGCGCCAGCAGCCCGACATCCACAGATACGCAGTATTTT.

The chain has TRBV19 and TRBJ2-1; 8 bases align to TRBD2. Germline values: CDR1 LNHDA, CDR2 SQIVND (reference sequence). This CDR3 comprises 14 residues. Trimming took 3 bases from V and 7 from J; bases not matched to a gene: 5. In nucleotides, the CDR3 is TGTGCCAGTAGTATCGGGACTAGTCGGAATGAGCAGTTCTTC. It yields the protein CASSIGTSRNEQFF.

In its sample, this clone was seen a few times. The genes are TRBV29-1 and TRBJ2-2, with TRBD2 matching over 12 bases. Trimming removed 6 bases from V and 1 base from J; junction bases left unmatched: 9. Germline CDR1 reads SQVTM; CDR2 reads ANQGSEA. There are 17 residues in the CDR3. DNA for the CDR3: TGCAGCGTCAGCTTGACTAGCGGGGGCCTGAACACCGGGGAGCTGTTTTTT. Amino acids: CSVSLTSGGLNTGELFF.

This chain links TRBV29-1 with TRBJ2-3, with 8 bases lining up with TRBD1. V shed 7 bases and J 5 bases; nucleotides not matched to a gene: 2. The CDR3 loop spans 11 amino acids. Germline assignment: CDR1 SQVTM and CDR2 ANQGSEA. CDR3 amino acids: CSADRGDTQYF. In DNA, the CDR3 is TGCAGCGCCGACAGGGGAGATACGCAGTATTTT.

The chain has TRBV5-6 and TRBJ1-2; D perhaps matches TRBD1 (6 bases). Trimming took 1 base from V and 2 from J, leaving 9 bases between them. CDR1 and CDR2 from the germline V gene are SGHDT and YYEEEE. The length of the CDR3 is 14 residues. CDR3 loop: CASSLLQGNYGYTF. The CDR3 nucleotides are TGTGCCAGCAGCTTGTTACAGGGAAACTATGGCTACACCTTC.

This clone was observed a few times. This rearrangement joins TRBV6-5 to TRBJ2-6; weak D call: TRBD2 (6 bases). The CDR3 is made up of 14 amino acids. V was shortened by 7 bases and J by 2 bases, with 9 bases between the two germline ends. From germline, CDR1 is MNHEY and CDR2 SVGAGI. DNA for the CDR3: TGTGCCAGCAAGGAGGGCCCTGGGGCCAACGTCCTGACTTTC. Translation: CASKEGPGANVLTF.

This clone was recorded a few times. The V and J genes are TRBV5-4 and TRBJ2-5, with 9 bases identical to TRBD2. V was pared by 4 bases and J by 0 bases, with 7 bases of the junction left unmatched. Germline assignment: CDR1 SGHNT and CDR2 YYREEE (reference sequence). The CDR3 consists of 16 residues. DNA for the CDR3: TGTGCCAGCAGCCTAGGACTAGCGCAAGACCAAGAGACCCAGTACTTC. The encoded protein is CASSLGLAQDQETQYF.

This clone came up a few times. DNA for the CDR3: TGTGCCAGCAGCGTGTCCGGGGGGCCGAGCACTGAAGCTTTCTTT. Encoded protein: CASSVSGGPSTEAFF. The chain is built from TRBV7-9 and TRBJ1-1; a weak D match, TRBD1 (6 bases). The CDR3 runs 15 residues. Deletions cut 5 bases from V and 4 bases from J, with 17 bases between. CDR1 SEHNR and CDR2 FQNEAQ come from the germline V gene (reference sequence).